This TCR beta chain was identified during a study of CD8 T cells in ankylosing spondylitis. Via MiXCR, TCRdb re-called the 5' RACE reads, giving one row per CDR3 protein. The sample lists roughly 200,000 distinct CDR3 sequences, around 13% occurring once. CDR3 length: 20 amino acids. The V segment lost 2 bases and the J segment 3 bases; nucleotides outside the gene matches: 14. Germline V lookup: CDR1 MNHEY, CDR2 SVGEGT. This clonotype was picked up many times. The chain carries TRBV6-2 or TRBV6-3 and TRBJ2-2; 11 nucleotides match TRBD2. The material sequenced was blood, either unsorted or a sorted T cell fraction (not recorded which). This receptor was identified in a male donor with ankylosing spondylitis or in good health (not recorded which). The chain's CDR3 is CASSYTQGLAGTGYTGELFF. CDR3 coding DNA: TGTGCCAGCAGTTACACCCAAGGACTAGCGGGCACCGGGTACACCGGGGAGCTGTTTTTT.